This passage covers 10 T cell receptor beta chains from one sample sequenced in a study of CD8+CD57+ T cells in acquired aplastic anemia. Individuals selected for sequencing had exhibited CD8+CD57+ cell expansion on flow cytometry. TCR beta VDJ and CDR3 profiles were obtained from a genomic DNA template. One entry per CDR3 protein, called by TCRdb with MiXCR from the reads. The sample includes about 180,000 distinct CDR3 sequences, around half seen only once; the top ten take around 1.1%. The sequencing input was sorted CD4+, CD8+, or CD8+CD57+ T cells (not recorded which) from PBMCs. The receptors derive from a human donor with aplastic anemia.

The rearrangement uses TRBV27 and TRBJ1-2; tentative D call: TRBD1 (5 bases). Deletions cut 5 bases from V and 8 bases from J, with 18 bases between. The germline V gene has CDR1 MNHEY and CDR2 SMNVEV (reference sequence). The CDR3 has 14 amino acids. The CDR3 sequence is CASSPPGQAGGYTF. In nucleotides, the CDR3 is TGTGCCAGCAGTCCCCCAGGGCAGGCGGGGGGCTACACCTTC.

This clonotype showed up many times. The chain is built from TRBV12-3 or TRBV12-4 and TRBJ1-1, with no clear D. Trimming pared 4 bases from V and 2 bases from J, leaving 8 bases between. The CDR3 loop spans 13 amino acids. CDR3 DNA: TGTGCCAGCAGTTATGACACTAACACTGAAGCTTTCTTT. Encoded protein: CASSYDTNTEAFF.

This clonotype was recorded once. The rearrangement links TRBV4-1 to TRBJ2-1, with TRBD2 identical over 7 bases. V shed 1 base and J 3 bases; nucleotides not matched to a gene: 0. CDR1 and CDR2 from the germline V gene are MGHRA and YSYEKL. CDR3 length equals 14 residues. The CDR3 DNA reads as TGCGCCAGCAGCCAAGGGACTAGCTACAATGAGCAGTTCTTC. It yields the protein CASSQGTSYNEQFF.

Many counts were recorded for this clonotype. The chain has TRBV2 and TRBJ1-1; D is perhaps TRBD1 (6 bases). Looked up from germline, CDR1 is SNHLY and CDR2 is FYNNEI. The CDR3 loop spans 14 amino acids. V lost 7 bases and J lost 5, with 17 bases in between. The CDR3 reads CASMRGRGSTEAFF. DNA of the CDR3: TGTGCCAGCATGAGGGGTAGGGGGAGTACTGAAGCTTTCTTT.

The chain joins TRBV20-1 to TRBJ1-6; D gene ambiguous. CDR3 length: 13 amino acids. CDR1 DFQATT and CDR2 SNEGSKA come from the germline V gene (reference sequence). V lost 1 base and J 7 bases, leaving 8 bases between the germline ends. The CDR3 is CSARGMENSPLHF. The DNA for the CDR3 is TGCAGTGCTAGAGGGATGGAGAATTCACCCCTCCACTTT.

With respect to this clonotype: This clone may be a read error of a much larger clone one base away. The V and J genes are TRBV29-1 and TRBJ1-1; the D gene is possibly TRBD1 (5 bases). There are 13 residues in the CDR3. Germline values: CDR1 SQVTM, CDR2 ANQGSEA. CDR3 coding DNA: TGCAGCGTTGACAGGGCTGGCGGAGCTGAAACTTTCTTT. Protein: CSVDRAGGAETFF.

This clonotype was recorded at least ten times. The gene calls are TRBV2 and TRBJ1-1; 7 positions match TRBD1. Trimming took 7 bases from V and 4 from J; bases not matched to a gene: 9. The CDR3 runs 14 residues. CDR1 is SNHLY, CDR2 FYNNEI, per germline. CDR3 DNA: TGTGCCAGCATATTGACAGGGAGGCGCACTGAAGCTTTCTTT. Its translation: CASILTGRRTEAFF.

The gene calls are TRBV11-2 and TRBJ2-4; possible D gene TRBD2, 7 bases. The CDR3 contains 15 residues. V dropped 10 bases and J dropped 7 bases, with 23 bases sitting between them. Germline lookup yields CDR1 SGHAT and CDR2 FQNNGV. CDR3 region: CATSRDRGGANIQYF. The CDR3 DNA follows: TGTGCCACCTCAAGAGACCGTGGGGGGGCGAACATTCAGTACTTC.

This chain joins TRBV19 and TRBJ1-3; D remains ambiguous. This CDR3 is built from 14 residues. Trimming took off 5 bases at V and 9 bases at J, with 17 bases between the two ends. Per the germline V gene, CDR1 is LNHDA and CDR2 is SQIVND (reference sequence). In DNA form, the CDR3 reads TGTGCCAGTAGTTTTCGGTCTAGCGGTAGCACCATATATTTT. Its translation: CASSFRSSGSTIYF.

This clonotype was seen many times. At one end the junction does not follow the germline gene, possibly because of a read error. CDR3 sequence: CASSLGLAGTDTQYF. CDR3 DNA: TGTGCTAGCAGCTTAGGACTAGCGGGGACAGATACGCAGTATTTT. V usage is TRBV5-1 and J usage is TRBJ2-3; 12 bases map to TRBD2. This CDR3 region has 15 residues. Per germline, CDR1 SGHRS and CDR2 YFSETQ.